Sequencing of this T cell receptor (beta chain) was carried out in a study of graft-versus-host responses after intestinal transplantation. Study information: The transplants performed in recipients were multivisceral, liver-intestinal, or isolated intestinal. Anti-thymocyte globulin induction, then tacrolimus and steroids for around 3 years, went to all recipients.

Trimming removed 0 bases at V and 4 bases at J, with 11 bases between. The CDR3 extends over 14 amino acids. Germline V gene lookup returns CDR1 SGHNT and CDR2 YYREEE (reference sequence). The study, taken as a whole, reports: Early after transplant, HvG declines were associated with peak levels of circulating GvH clones. The recipient marrow held GvH clones, and some of them showed up first in ileum or blood.

With regard to this clone: The antigen is not known.

Clones were read by immunoSEQ multiplex PCR, and TCRdb kept only the in-frame ones, dropping some. The table lists some 64,000 clones, roughly 90% of them singletons, with about 1.7% in the top ten. The chain combines TRBV5-4 with TRBJ2-7; D is possibly TRBD1 (5 bases). This receptor was obtained from a human donor who was the organ donor for an intestinal transplant. The sequences come from unstimulated CD8+ T cells sorted from spleen or lymph node cells, collected before transplant. Here the CDR3 reads CASSLGAGPYEQYF. The CDR3 coding sequence is TGTGCCAGCAGCTTGGGGGCAGGGCCGTACGAGCAGTACTTC.